These T cell receptor beta chains were read from a single sample in a study of OX40 agonist ivuxolimab in advanced cancers. This table comes from immunoSEQ multiplex PCR, and its TCRdb copy is limited to in-frame clones, with some not included. The sample records fewer than 70,000 clones, roughly nine tenths being singletons. Sequencing was performed on CD4+ or CD8+ T cells sorted from blood, taken in a trial of the OX40 agonist ivuxolimab. The receptor set was obtained from an adult with an advanced solid tumor such as melanoma, head and neck, liver or kidney cancer. CDR3s include the opening cysteine and the closing phenylalanine or tryptophan. The D gene is left open where the match is weak.

d_gene: TRBD1; v_gene: TRBV5-1; j_gene: TRBJ2-2; CDR3aa: CASSLVQGAGELFF; CDR3nt: TGCGCCAGCAGCCTGGTTCAGGGGGCCGGGGAGCTGTTTTTT
d_gene: NA; v_gene: TRBV29-1; j_gene: TRBJ2-7; CDR3aa: CSVVQGLGEQYF; CDR3nt: TGCAGCGTTGTCCAAGGACTCGGCGAGCAGTACTTC
d_gene: TRBD1; v_gene: TRBV4-2; j_gene: TRBJ1-2; CDR3aa: CASSRGQVDGYTF; CDR3nt: TGTGCCAGCAGCCGCGGACAGGTAGATGGCTACACCTTC
d_gene: NA; v_gene: TRBV6-1; j_gene: TRBJ2-2; CDR3aa: CASSERPATMNTGELFF; CDR3nt: TGTGCCAGCAGTGAAAGACCGGCTACCATGAACACCGGGGAGCTGTTTTTT
d_gene: NA; v_gene: TRBV29-1; j_gene: TRBJ1-4; CDR3aa: CSVVAASGEKLFF; CDR3nt: TGCAGCGTTGTAGCGGCCAGCGGAGAAAAACTGTTTTTT
d_gene: NA; v_gene: TRBV6-4; j_gene: TRBJ1-1; CDR3aa: CASTGPGATEAFF; CDR3nt: TGTGCCAGCACAGGCCCAGGGGCCACTGAAGCTTTCTTT
d_gene: NA; v_gene: TRBV20-1; j_gene: TRBJ2-7; CDR3aa: CSAGGADEQYF; CDR3nt: TGCAGTGCTGGAGGCGCCGACGAGCAGTACTTC
d_gene: NA; v_gene: TRBV9; j_gene: TRBJ1-1; CDR3aa: CASSARGGRGSEAFF; CDR3nt: TGTGCCAGCAGCGCCCGAGGGGGGCGCGGCTCTGAAGCTTTCTTT
d_gene: TRBD2; v_gene: TRBV11-2; j_gene: TRBJ2-7; CDR3aa: CASSSVAGTYEQYF; CDR3nt: TGTGCCAGCAGCTCGGTAGCGGGGACCTACGAGCAGTACTTC
d_gene: NA; v_gene: TRBV15; j_gene: TRBJ2-7; CDR3aa: CATSLPGAYEQYF; CDR3nt: TGTGCCACCAGCCTCCCGGGGGCCTACGAGCAGTACTTC
d_gene: NA; v_gene: TRBV9; j_gene: TRBJ2-5; CDR3aa: CASSVSTQETQYF; CDR3nt: TGTGCCAGCAGCGTGAGCACTCAAGAGACCCAGTACTTC